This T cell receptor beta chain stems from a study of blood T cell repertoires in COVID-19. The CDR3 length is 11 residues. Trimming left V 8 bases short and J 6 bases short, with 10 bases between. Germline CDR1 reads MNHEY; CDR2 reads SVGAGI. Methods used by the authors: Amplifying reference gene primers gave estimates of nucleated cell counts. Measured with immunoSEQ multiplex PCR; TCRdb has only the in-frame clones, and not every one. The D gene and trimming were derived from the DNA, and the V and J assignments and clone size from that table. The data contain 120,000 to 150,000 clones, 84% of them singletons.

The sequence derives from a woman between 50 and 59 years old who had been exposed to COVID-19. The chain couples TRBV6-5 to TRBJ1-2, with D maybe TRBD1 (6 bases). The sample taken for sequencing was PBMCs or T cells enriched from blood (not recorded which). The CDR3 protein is CASRGADGYTF. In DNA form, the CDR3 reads TGTGCCAGCCGGGGGGCTGATGGCTACACCTTC.